Listed below are T cell receptor beta chains from one sample, sequenced in a study of T cell repertoires in cytomegalovirus infection. Each CDR3 protein is one row after TCRdb ran MiXCR on the reads. The table records under 600,000 distinct CDR3 sequences, more than 15% of them present only once. Specimen: CD8+ T cells from PBMCs. The receptors stem from a human donor in good health (CMV status not recorded). Some clones in this sample may be carry-over from other donors' samples. CDR3s include the opening cysteine and the closing phenylalanine or tryptophan. Fields, in order: clone size, J gene, V gene, CDR3 protein. Where a row states a size, it is once, few, many or the class of an expanded clone; other rows omit it.

many TRBJ1-1 TRBV12-3/TRBV12-4 CASSSSAGVNTEAFF
many TRBJ1-1 TRBV5-4 CASSLVGENTEAFF
. TRBJ2-7 TRBV28 CARSSPGLAGSSYDQYF
. TRBJ2-1 TRBV6-5 CASSYDSIGYNEQIF
. TRBJ1-4 TRBV3-1 CASSQVVYGDEKLFF
. TRBJ2-7 TRBV27 CASSRTSGAYEQYF
many TRBJ2-5 TRBV27 CASSPNNRGKETQYF
few TRBJ2-1 TRBV5-1 CASSPEATYNEQFF
few TRBJ1-1 TRBV27 CASSNPGGEAFF
. TRBJ1-5 TRBV5-6 CASSLVAAGDQPQHF
many TRBJ2-1 TRBV14 CASSPKGTGNEQFF
few TRBJ2-7 TRBV19 CASSITGRGHEQYF
. TRBJ1-2 TRBV29-1 CSVDRGRGLYGYTF
many TRBJ2-1 TRBV10-3 CAISEVSSGSGEQFF
many TRBJ2-3 TRBV7-9 CASSPLEIIDTQYF
many TRBJ2-5 TRBV12-5 CASGFPGKGQTNTQYF
. TRBJ2-5 TRBV2 CASLRGASETQYF
many TRBJ2-1 TRBV14 CASSLQLSMTYNEQFF
many TRBJ2-7 TRBV7-9 CASSPKSQGAYEQYF
. TRBJ2-5 TRBV7-9 CASSSVTGGETQYF
. TRBJ1-5 TRBV6-2/TRBV6-3 CASSHKVGGRDRNQPQHF
few TRBJ1-5 TRBV6-5 CASRQSAGHNQPQHF
. TRBJ1-4 TRBV9 CASSVGNRVVNEKLFF
many TRBJ2-3 TRBV7-9 CASGLAGTQYF